This passage covers 32 T cell receptor beta chains from one sample sequenced in a study of tumor-infiltrating lymphocytes in localized non-small cell lung cancer. Generated by immunoSEQ multiplex PCR, the TCRdb table keeps only in-frame clones and is missing some. The sample shows about 9,200 clones, about 81% of them seen only once. Sequencing was performed on uninvolved lung tissue not adjacent to the tumor. These receptor sequences come from a human donor with non-small cell lung cancer.

The V call is TRBV7-9, the J call TRBJ1-1; TRBD1 is a possible D gene (6 bases). Per germline, CDR1 SEHNR and CDR2 FQNEAQ (reference sequence). This CDR3 comprises 14 residues. Trimming stripped 8 bases from V and 2 bases from J, with 15 bases between. The CDR3 loop is CASAPRGGNTEAFF. The CDR3 nucleotides read TGTGCCAGCGCCCCCAGGGGAGGAAACACTGAAGCTTTCTTT.

The V call is TRBV10-2, the J call TRBJ1-1, with a possible D match to TRBD1 (5 bases). With 6 bases removed from V and 8 bases from J, the gap between germline ends came to 19 bases. CDR1 is WSHSY, CDR2 SAAADI, per germline. The CDR3 is 14 amino acids. The CDR3 protein is CASSEGPGWGEAFF. Here the CDR3 DNA reads TGCGCCAGCAGCGAAGGGCCGGGATGGGGCGAAGCTTTCTTT.

This chain links TRBV7-2 with TRBJ2-4; no definite D call. Germline assignment: CDR1 SGHTA and CDR2 FQGNSA. This CDR3 spans 14 amino acids. Trimming pared 5 bases from V and 0 bases from J, leaving 8 bases between. In DNA form, the CDR3 reads TGTGCCAGCAGCGCTGAGCGAGCCAAAAACATTCAGTACTTC. Translation: CASSAERAKNIQYF.

The CDR3 region is CASSLVETQYF. CDR3 nucleotides: TGTGCCAGCAGCTTAGTGGAGACCCAGTACTTC. This sequence joins TRBV11-2 and TRBJ2-5; D gene ambiguous. The CDR3 has 11 amino acids. In germline, CDR1 is SGHAT, CDR2 FQNNGV. V gave up 1 base and J gave up 5 bases, with 2 bases separating them.

The chain uses TRBV7-2 and TRBJ2-1; D is possibly TRBD1 or TRBD2 (5 bases each). The CDR3 has 17 amino acids. V was clipped by 4 bases and J by 5 bases, with 21 bases between them. Germline CDR1 is SGHTA and CDR2 is FQGNSA. The CDR3 nucleotides are TGTGCCAGCAGCTCAACATCCGGGACGGCCACCCACAATGAGCAGTTCTTC. It specifies CASSSTSGTATHNEQFF.

This clone was counted only a few times. The chain links TRBV9 to TRBJ2-1; unclear D gene. The germline gives CDR1 SGDLS, CDR2 YYNGEE. This CDR3 is built from 12 residues. Trimming shortened V by 4 bases and J by 9 bases, and 11 bases separated the two germline ends. The CDR3 is CASSPNNGEQFF. CDR3 DNA sequence: TGTGCCAGCAGCCCAAATAACGGTGAGCAGTTCTTC.

This chain connects TRBV30 to TRBJ2-2, with D possibly matching TRBD2 (6 bases). The germline V gene has CDR1 GTSNPN and CDR2 SVGIG (reference sequence). Deletions cut 3 bases from V and 5 bases from J, with 16 bases between. The CDR3 extends over 15 amino acids. CDR3 protein: CAWSDGSGGTGELFF. Here the CDR3 DNA reads TGTGCCTGGAGCGACGGGTCAGGAGGGACCGGGGAGCTGTTTTTT. The full variable domain, in which reference TRBV30 and TRBJ2-2 provide the parts outside the CDR3, is SQTIHQWPATLVQPVGSPLSLECTVEGTSNPNLYWYRQAAGRGLQLLFYSVGIGQISSEVPQNLSASRPQDRQFILSSKKLLLSDSGFYLCAWSDGSGGTGELFFGEGSRLTVL.

V is TRBV6-5 and J is TRBJ1-5, with D unresolved. V lost 9 bases, J lost 4 bases, and 4 bases lay in between. In germline, CDR1 is MNHEY, CDR2 SVGAGI. The CDR3 has 10 residues. The CDR3 loop reads CASGNQPQHF. CDR3 in DNA: TGTGCCAGTGGGAATCAGCCCCAGCATTTT.

The V gene is TRBV15, the J gene TRBJ1-1; TRBD1 aligns across 7 bases. V dropped 8 bases and J dropped 2; count of bases not matched to a gene: 8. Germline CDR1 LNHNV, CDR2 YYDKDF (reference sequence). The length of the CDR3 is 14 residues. CDR3 residues: CATSPGQLNTEAFF. CDR3 bases: TGTGCCACCTCCCCGGGACAGTTAAACACTGAAGCTTTCTTT.

The rearrangement links TRBV15 to TRBJ1-2; 8 bases are a match to TRBD1. The V gene end was trimmed by 3 bases and the J gene end by 8 bases; junction bases not matched to a gene: 5. The CDR3 consists of 13 residues. Germline CDR1 LNHNV, CDR2 YYDKDF (reference sequence). The CDR3 here is CATSSRTGQGYTF. The CDR3 bases are TGTGCCACCAGCAGCCGGACAGGGCAAGGCTACACCTTC.

The chain joins TRBV19 to TRBJ2-3; 9 bases are a match to TRBD2. The CDR3 sequence is 13 residues long. The V gene end was trimmed by 6 bases and the J gene end by 4 bases; junction bases not matched to a gene: 2. The germline CDR1 and CDR2 sequences are LNHDA and SQIVND (reference sequence). The CDR3, as DNA: TGTGCCAGTAGGGTAGCGGGAGCAGATACGCAGTATTTT. Amino acids: CASRVAGADTQYF.

The chain has TRBV5-1 and TRBJ1-1; tentative D call: TRBD1 (5 bases). Germline-derived CDR1 and CDR2 are SGHRS and YFSETQ. Trimming pared 0 bases from V and 1 base from J, leaving 13 bases between. The CDR3 contains 16 residues. CDR3 nucleotides: TGCGCCAGCAGCTTGGGGTCAGGGTCTCAGAACACTGAAGCTTTCTTT. Protein: CASSLGSGSQNTEAFF.

The rearrangement links TRBV15 to TRBJ2-7, with 9 bases lining up with TRBD1. Unmatched junction bases numbered 12, after V lost 0 bases and J lost 9 bases. The germline V gene encodes CDR1 LNHNV and CDR2 YYDKDF (reference sequence). The CDR3 has 16 amino acids. The CDR3 DNA follows: TGTGCCACCAGCAGAGATAGAAACCCGGGACAGGGAGTGCAGTACTTC. Its translation: CATSRDRNPGQGVQYF. Combining the CDR3 with reference TRBV15 and TRBJ2-7 gives the whole variable domain DAMVIQNPRYQVTQFGKPVTLSCSQTLNHNVMYWYQQKSSQAPKLLFHYYDKDFNNEADTPDNFQSRRPNTSFCFLDIRSPGLGDTAMYLCATSRDRNPGQGVQYFGPGTRLTVT.

V gene TRBV2 combines with J gene TRBJ2-1; 8 bases line up with TRBD1. CDR1 is SNHLY and CDR2 is FYNNEI in the germline V gene. Trimming at V came to 10 bases and at J to 6 bases, leaving 5 bases not matched to a gene. CDR3 length: 12 amino acids. In DNA form, the CDR3 reads TGTGCCAAACGGACAGGGCCCAATGAGCAGTTCTTC. Translated, it gives CAKRTGPNEQFF.

The chain employs TRBV7-2 and TRBJ1-1; 11 bases are shared with TRBD1. Trimming cost V 1 base and J 8 bases; bases outside gene matches: 6. Per germline, CDR1 SGHTA and CDR2 FQGNSA. The CDR3 is 15 amino acids. The CDR3 DNA is TGTGCCAGCAGCTTAGATACCCGGACAGGGGGCGAAGCTTTCTTT. Protein: CASSLDTRTGGEAFF.

This clone was counted only a few times. The CDR3 bases are TGTGCCAGCAGTCGGGACAGGGTCACTGAAGCTTTCTTT. It encodes CASSRDRVTEAFF. V gene TRBV28 combines with J gene TRBJ1-1, with TRBD1 matching 9 bases. Germline lookup yields CDR1 MDHEN and CDR2 SYDVKM. V was clipped by 5 bases and J by 4 bases; unmatched bases: 2. The CDR3 runs 13 residues.

The chain couples TRBV7-3 to TRBJ2-7, with D perhaps matching TRBD1 or TRBD2 (5 bases each). V was clipped by 3 bases and J by 5 bases, with 17 bases between them. The CDR3 sequence is 15 residues long. Germline CDR1 is SGHTA and CDR2 is FQGTGA. DNA of the CDR3: TGTGCCAGCAGCTTGGGGTCGGGACCTGGCGACGAGCAGTACTTC. It codes for CASSLGSGPGDEQYF.

This CDR3 is CASSQEGKGSYEQYF. CDR3 DNA: TGTGCCAGCAGCCAAGAGGGGAAGGGGTCCTACGAGCAGTACTTC. This chain uses TRBV14 with TRBJ2-7; D may be TRBD1 (5 bases). The CDR3 sequence is 15 residues long. The V end was cut by 0 bases, the J end by 1 base, with 10 bases between. Germline V lookup: CDR1 SGHDN, CDR2 FVKESK.

This chain joins TRBV19 and TRBJ2-2; no clear D. The CDR3 runs to 15 residues. Trimming removed 5 bases at V and 4 bases at J, with 14 bases between. Per germline, CDR1 LNHDA and CDR2 SQIVND (reference sequence). The CDR3 here is CASSGQELVTGELFF. CDR3 bases: TGTGCCAGTAGTGGTCAGGAATTGGTCACCGGGGAGCTGTTTTTT.

As DNA, the CDR3 is TGTGCCAGCAGCCCACAGGGGGCTGGCGGGGCCAACGTCCTGACTTTC. It is translated as CASSPQGAGGANVLTF. The rearrangement uses TRBV4-2 and TRBJ2-6; TRBD1 matches 9 bases. The germline V gene has CDR1 LGHNA and CDR2 YNFKEQ. CDR3 size: 16 residues. The junction had 5 bases not matched to a gene; V was cut back by 4 bases and J by 4 bases.

The chain recombines TRBV11-1 with TRBJ1-4, with 7 bases identical to TRBD1. There are 14 residues in the CDR3. V shed 6 bases and J 3 bases; nucleotides not matched to a gene: 4. Per germline, CDR1 SGHAT and CDR2 FQDESV (reference sequence). The CDR3 sequence is CASRRTGPNEKLFF. CDR3 in DNA: TGTGCCAGCAGACGGACAGGACCTAATGAAAAACTGTTTTTT.

The chain recombines TRBV9 with TRBJ2-5; TRBD2 agrees at 7 bases. Germline V CDR1 and CDR2: SGDLS, YYNGEE. The CDR3 spans 15 residues. Trimming at V came to 0 bases and at J to 0 bases, leaving 2 bases not matched to a gene. The CDR3 loop is CASSVGGSNQETQYF. The CDR3 coding sequence is TGTGCCAGCAGCGTAGGCGGGAGCAACCAAGAGACCCAGTACTTC. Based on the CDR3 plus reference TRBV9 and TRBJ2-5, the full variable domain is DSGVTQTPKHLITATGQRVTLRCSPRSGDLSVYWYQQSLDQGLQFLIQYYNGEERAKGNILERFSAQQFPDLHSELNLSSLELGDSALYFCASSVGGSNQETQYFGPGTRLLVL.

This clone rates as large. Other DNA sequences in the sample encode the same CDR3. The chain is built from TRBV6-4 and TRBJ1-1; unclear D gene. CDR1 and CDR2 (germline): MRHNA, SNTAGT. V was trimmed by 2 bases and J by 0 bases, leaving 4 bases between them. This CDR3 spans 13 amino acids. In DNA, the CDR3 is TGTGCCAGCAGTGACAGGATGAACACTGAAGCTTTCTTT. The encoded protein is CASSDRMNTEAFF.

The chain combines TRBV5-6 with TRBJ2-1; D gene unclear. The V end was cut by 0 bases, the J end by 5 bases, with 9 bases between. CDR1 and CDR2 from the germline V gene are SGHDT and YYEEEE. This CDR3 has 14 amino acids. The CDR3 here is CASSLGGFHNEQFF. In DNA, the CDR3 is TGTGCCAGCAGCTTGGGCGGCTTCCACAATGAGCAGTTCTTC.

This sequence joins TRBV5-6 and TRBJ2-7, with D unresolved. Between the trimmed V and J ends, which lost 4 bases and 2 bases, there was a span of 13 bases. The CDR3 extends over 14 amino acids. Per germline, CDR1 SGHDT and CDR2 YYEEEE. The CDR3 spells CASSPLLEAYEQYF. For the CDR3, the DNA is TGTGCCAGCAGCCCCCTCCTCGAGGCCTACGAGCAGTACTTC.

This rearrangement joins TRBV18 to TRBJ1-1; possibly TRBD1 for D (6 bases). V was clipped by 0 bases and J by 5 bases, with 13 bases between them. This CDR3 is built from 15 residues. Germline-derived CDR1 and CDR2 are KGHSH and LQKENI. The CDR3 reads CASSPPNRAGTEAFF. The CDR3 DNA reads TGTGCCAGCTCACCACCGAACAGGGCAGGAACTGAAGCTTTCTTT.

The CDR3 DNA sequence: TGTGCCAGCAGCTTAGTGATTTACGGGGAACGCTCACCCCTCCACTTT. Translating it yields CASSLVIYGERSPLHF. The rearrangement joins TRBV7-2 to TRBJ1-6, with D uncertain. With 1 base removed from V and 10 bases from J, the gap between germline ends came to 17 bases. This CDR3 comprises 16 residues. The germline gives CDR1 SGHTA, CDR2 FQGNSA.

The chain joins TRBV28 to TRBJ2-5, with 8 positions matching TRBD2. The CDR3 spans 17 residues. Germline V gene data show CDR1 as MDHEN and CDR2 as SYDVKM. Germline trimming cut 7 bases from V and 1 base from J; bases unmatched to any gene: 14. The CDR3 loop is CASTLGVAGWGQETQYF. Written as DNA, the CDR3 is TGTGCCAGCACCCTCGGGGTAGCGGGATGGGGCCAAGAGACCCAGTACTTC.

The V call is TRBV9, the J call TRBJ1-1; 10 bases match TRBD1. Per the germline V gene, CDR1 is SGDLS and CDR2 is YYNGEE. With V trimmed by 3 bases and J by 5 bases, 1 base remained unmatched. This CDR3 is built from 13 residues. The CDR3 DNA follows: TGTGCCAGCAGCGGGACAGGGGGGACTGAAGCTTTCTTT. Translation: CASSGTGGTEAFF.

The CDR3 bases are TGTGCCAGCAGTTTAGAACCGAGCAATCAGCCCCAGCATTTT. Translation: CASSLEPSNQPQHF. V gene TRBV27 combines with J gene TRBJ1-5; D is undetermined. V lost 2 bases, J lost 1 base, and 6 bases lay in between. The CDR3 sequence is 14 residues long. Germline V lookup: CDR1 MNHEY, CDR2 SMNVEV (reference sequence).

The chain links TRBV5-1 to TRBJ1-4; 9 nucleotides line up with TRBD1. This CDR3 spans 14 amino acids. Germline V CDR1 and CDR2: SGHRS, YFSETQ. The V segment lost 5 bases and the J segment 5 bases; nucleotides outside the gene matches: 4. The CDR3 bases are TGCGCCAGCAGGGCCGGGACAGGGAATGAAAAACTGTTTTTT. Translated, it gives CASRAGTGNEKLFF.

The V call is TRBV10-3, the J call TRBJ2-5, with D unclear. V lost 5 bases and J 3 bases, leaving 10 bases between the germline ends. Germline CDR1 reads ENHRY; CDR2 reads SYGVKD. The CDR3 is made up of 13 amino acids. This chain's CDR3 is CAISSQLEETQYF. DNA of the CDR3: TGTGCCATCAGTTCACAACTCGAAGAGACCCAGTACTTC.